A selection of T cell receptor beta chains follows, all from one sample in a study of T cell repertoires in cytomegalovirus infection. TCRdb processed the reads anew with MiXCR; each CDR3 protein has one entry. The sample lists approximately 910,000 distinct CDR3 sequences; approximately 33% were seen once. The antigens of these receptors remain unknown. Sample: cultured CD8+ T cells from PBMCs, taken from culture after CMV antigen stimulation. The receptor set was obtained from a human donor in good health (CMV status not recorded). Some clones in this sample may be carry-over from other donors' samples. Each CDR3 is given with its conserved first and last residue. The D gene is left open where the match is weak. Where a row states a size, it is once, few, many or the class of an expanded clone; other rows omit it.

TRBV7-9	few	TRBJ2-7	15	NA	TGTGCCAGCAGCACAACGACAGACACCTCCTACGAGCAGTACTTC	CASSTTTDTSYEQYF
TRBV7-6	many	TRBJ1-6	14	TRBD1	TGTGCCAGCAGCTTAGGGAGGGGACAGTCACCCCTCCACTTT	CASSLGRGQSPLHF
TRBV28	NA	TRBJ1-6	14	NA	TGTGCCAGCGTACGGGGTGGAGGGATTTCACCCCTCCACTTT	CASVRGGGISPLHF
TRBV5-1	NA	TRBJ2-1	15	TRBD2	TGCGCCAGCAGCCGGACTAGCGGGGCCCTGAATGAGCAGTTCTTC	CASSRTSGALNEQFF
TRBV7-9	NA	TRBJ2-7	12	NA	TGTGCCAGCAGCTTAGTCCAGGGGGAGCAGTACTTC	CASSLVQGEQYF
TRBV7-6	few	TRBJ1-1	14	NA	TGTGCCAGCAGCGGCAGGGGAATCGGGACTGAAGCTTTCTTT	CASSGRGIGTEAFF
TRBV9	NA	TRBJ2-3	17	TRBD2	TGTGCCAGCAGCGCCCTATGGGGCGGGGGGGCCGGGGATACGCAGTATTTT	CASSALWGGGAGDTQYF
TRBV4-3	few	TRBJ2-1	14	NA	TGCGCCAGCAGCCAAGACCCCAACTACAATGAGCAGTTCTTC	CASSQDPNYNEQFF
TRBV11-2	NA	TRBJ1-3	18	NA	TGTGCCAGCAGCTTAGGACGGGTCAAGGGGCTGGATGGAAACACCATATATTTT	CASSLGRVKGLDGNTIYF
TRBV27	NA	TRBJ1-2	15	NA	TGTGCCAGCAGTTTAAAGTCGGGGGGTAATAAGGGCTACACCTTC	CASSLKSGGNKGYTF
TRBV20-1	few	TRBJ2-7	13	NA	TGCAGTGCCCGAATCGGCAGTTCCTACGAGCAGTACTTC	CSARIGSSYEQYF
TRBV5-3	NA	TRBJ2-3	15	NA	TGTGCCAGCTCCCCCAGGGGCCCCTTCACAGATACGCAGTATTTT	CASSPRGPFTDTQYF
TRBV11-2	NA	TRBJ1-1	17	NA	TGTGCCAGCAGCTTAGATTCGGGCGGCAGTCCGGGCACTGAAGCTTTCTTT	CASSLDSGGSPGTEAFF
TRBV27	many	TRBJ1-1	15	NA	TGTGCCAGCAGTCCGGGACCACTAGTGAACACTGAAGCTTTCTTT	CASSPGPLVNTEAFF
TRBV18	NA	TRBJ2-6	18	NA	TGTGCCAGCTCATCCACTGTTGACCTATTGCCTGGGGCCAACGTCCTGACTTTC	CASSSTVDLLPGANVLTF
TRBV27	NA	TRBJ1-1	17	NA	TGTGCCAGCAGTTTAAGCCCGGGCCTCGGCTACCACACTGAAGCTTTCTTT	CASSLSPGLGYHTEAFF
TRBV7-2	few	TRBJ1-2	20	NA	TGTGCCAGCAGCTTCCCATTTGGGGCCGGGACGGATACCTTGGACTATGGCTACACCTTC	CASSFPFGAGTDTLDYGYTF
TRBV12-3/TRBV12-4	many	TRBJ2-7	13	NA	TGTGCCAGCAGTCCGAATGGTCCCTACGAGCAGTACTTC	CASSPNGPYEQYF
TRBV7-8	many	TRBJ2-7	14	NA	TGTGCCAGCAGCTTCAACGAGTTGACCTACGAGCAGTACTTC	CASSFNELTYEQYF
TRBV7-8	many	TRBJ2-5	15	NA	TGTGCCAGCAGCTACGCGGGTCGTGAGCAAGAGACCCAGTACTTC	CASSYAGREQETQYF
TRBV7-3	NA	TRBJ2-2	18	NA	TGTGCCAGCAGCTTAACGTACAGGGTTGAAATGAACACCGGGGAGCTGTTTTTT	CASSLTYRVEMNTGELFF
TRBV27	NA	TRBJ1-2	14	TRBD1	TGTGCCAGCAGTTTGACAGGGATGGACTATGGCTACACCTTC	CASSLTGMDYGYTF
TRBV5-6	NA	TRBJ2-5	14	NA	TGTGCCAGCAGTTGGGACCACCGCCGAGAGACCCAGTACTTC	CASSWDHRRETQYF
TRBV6-2/TRBV6-3	NA	TRBJ2-7	12	NA	TGTGCCAGCAGTTACTCGGTAGTCGAGCAGTACTTC	CASSYSVVEQYF
TRBV27	NA	TRBJ1-1	16	NA	TGTGCCAGCAGTTTAGCGGGGTGGGGACAGAACACTGAAGCTTTCTTT	CASSLAGWGQNTEAFF
TRBV19	once	TRBJ2-2	16	NA	TGTGCCAGTAGTATGGACGCTGGAAGAGGCACCGGGGAGCTGTTTTTT	CASSMDAGRGTGELFF